The rows below give T cell receptor beta chains drawn from one sample of a study of shared clonotypes between healthy human individuals. Assay: immunoSEQ multiplex PCR; the TCRdb copy retains only in-frame clones and omits some. The repertoire holds 2,500,000 or so clones, with about 92% as singletons. The sequencing sample was made of naive CD4+ T cells sorted from blood. The source is a man younger than 35 in good health. Both conserved end residues are part of each CDR3. The D gene is left open where the match is weak. For some rows the clone size is stated as once, few or many, or as a class when expanded; others skip it.

d_call clone_size j_call v_call cdr3_nt cdr3_aa
. . TRBJ2-1 TRBV11-2 TGTGCCAGCAGCACCCCCCGAGGGCCATACAATGAGCAGTTCTTC CASSTPRGPYNEQFF
TRBD1 . TRBJ1-4 TRBV4-1 TGCGCCAGCAGCGATGACAGGGCCAATGAAAAACTGTTTTTT CASSDDRANEKLFF
. . TRBJ1-1 TRBV6-1 TGTGCCAGCAGTGAACGGGGGGGGAACACTGAAGCTTTCTTT CASSERGGNTEAFF
TRBD1 . TRBJ1-1 TRBV19 TGTGCCAGTAGTATGTCCGGGACAGGGTTTCGGAACACTGAAGCTTTCTTT CASSMSGTGFRNTEAFF
. . TRBJ2-2 TRBV7-9 TGTGCCAGCAGCTCCGGGCCAAACACCGGGGAGCTGTTTTTT CASSSGPNTGELFF
. . TRBJ2-1 TRBV15 TGTGCCACCAGCAGAAGAGCGAATATAGGGGGATACAATGAGCAGTTCTTC CATSRRANIGGYNEQFF
. once TRBJ2-5 TRBV27 TGTGCCAGCAGTTTCGTCAGGGGGGGAGAGACCCAGTACTTC CASSFVRGGETQYF
TRBD2 . TRBJ2-1 TRBV4-3 TGCGCCAGCAGCCAAGGGCGGGAGGGCCCTAGTGAGCAGTTCTTC CASSQGREGPSEQFF
. . TRBJ1-1 TRBV2 TGTGCCAGCCGAGTTGGGTTGAACACTGAAGCTTTCTTT CASRVGLNTEAFF
TRBD2 . TRBJ2-3 TRBV5-5 TGTGCCAGCAGCGTTCCCTTAAGCGGGGGGGCAGATACGCAGTATTTT CASSVPLSGGADTQYF
TRBD1 . TRBJ1-6 TRBV30 TGTGCCTGGCCGGACAGGGATTCACCCCTCCACTTT CAWPDRDSPLHF
. . TRBJ2-1 TRBV18 TGTGCCAGCTCACCTAACGAATACAATGAGCAGTTCTTC CASSPNEYNEQFF
. . TRBJ1-2 TRBV18 TGTGCCAGCTCACCAGAATTCGGACAGTATGGCTACACCTTC CASSPEFGQYGYTF
TRBD1 . TRBJ1-4 TRBV2 TGTGCCAGCAGTGACAGACAGGGTCGGAAGGAAAAACTGTTTTTT CASSDRQGRKEKLFF
. . TRBJ2-3 TRBV10-3 TGTGCCATCAGTAAAGCGGGCACAGATACGCAGTATTTT CAISKAGTDTQYF
TRBD2 . TRBJ2-7 TRBV28 TGTGCCAGCGGAAGAAGGACCGGGACTAGTCATGGGGAGCAGTACTTC CASGRRTGTSHGEQYF
. . TRBJ1-3 TRBV9 TGTGCCAGCAGCTTCAGTGTCGTGGACACCATATATTTT CASSFSVVDTIYF
TRBD1 . TRBJ1-5 TRBV10-3 TGTGCCATCAGTGAGTCCGGACAGGGGGCTCAGCCCCAGCATTTT CAISESGQGAQPQHF
TRBD1 . TRBJ1-2 TRBV6-1 TGTGCCAGCAGTGCCACCGGGACAGGGAACTATGGCTACACCTTC CASSATGTGNYGYTF
. . TRBJ2-1 TRBV9 TGTGCCAGCAGCCCTCCCCTGGTTGGAGGAAGTATGGGTTCCTACAATGAGCAGTTCTTC CASSPPLVGGSMGSYNEQFF
. . TRBJ2-2 TRBV2 TGTGCCAGCAGTGAGTGGACCGGGGAGCTGTTTTTT CASSEWTGELFF
. . TRBJ2-7 TRBV5-1 TGCGCCAGCAGCCCGACCGACAGGCGGGAGCAGTACTTC CASSPTDRREQYF
. . TRBJ2-2 TRBV15 TGTGCCACCAGCATTATGGGACCCGGGGAGCTGTTTTTT CATSIMGPGELFF
TRBD2 . TRBJ2-3 TRBV5-1 TGCGCCAGCAGCTTGTCCGGGACTAAGAGCACAGATACGCAGTATTTT CASSLSGTKSTDTQYF
. . TRBJ2-3 TRBV15 TGTGCCACCAGCAGAGCCCGCACAGATACGCAGTATTTT CATSRARTDTQYF
. . TRBJ2-3 TRBV2 TGTGCCGGAGGGACACATGGGTTAGATACGCAGTATTTT CAGGTHGLDTQYF
. . TRBJ2-7 TRBV10-3 TGTGCCATCAGTGAGGGGGACGGCTCCTACGAGCAGTACTTC CAISEGDGSYEQYF
TRBD1 . TRBJ1-6 TRBV27 TGTGCCAGCAGTTTCGGCCACGGGGGGACAGGAGGGTCACCCCTCCACTTT CASSFGHGGTGGSPLHF
. . TRBJ1-3 TRBV30 TGTGCCTGGAGGACGACAGAGACTGGAAACACCATATATTTT CAWRTTETGNTIYF
TRBD1 . TRBJ2-1 TRBV5-4 TGTGCCAGCAGCTACGACCGGGACAGGTTGCACAATGAGCAGTTCTTC CASSYDRDRLHNEQFF
. . TRBJ1-3 TRBV10-3 TGTGCCATCAGATCGATAGGGGTCTCTGGAAACACCATATATTTT CAIRSIGVSGNTIYF
. few TRBJ1-2 TRBV2 TGTGCCACCGAGACAGACATCAACTATGGCTACACCTTC CATETDINYGYTF
TRBD2 . TRBJ2-7 TRBV7-2 TGTGCCAGCAGCTTAGGGGCCAGCGGGAGCCCCTCCTACGAGCAGTACTTC CASSLGASGSPSYEQYF
. . TRBJ2-5 TRBV10-3 TGTGCCATCAGGGGGGACCCATCAGAGACCCAGTACTTC CAIRGDPSETQYF
. . TRBJ2-7 TRBV7-2 TGTGCCAGCAGCCTGGACTACAGCTCCTACGAGCAGTACTTC CASSLDYSSYEQYF
. . TRBJ1-4 TRBV28 TGTGCCAGCAGTTCAGCCACAACTAATGAAAAACTGTTTTTT CASSSATTNEKLFF
. . TRBJ2-7 TRBV5-6 TGTGCCAGCAGCCTAGACAGGACGGGGCAGTACTTC CASSLDRTGQYF